The 17 T cell receptor beta chains reported below all come from one sample, sequenced in a study of blood T cell repertoires in COVID-19. Using immunoSEQ multiplex PCR, the repertoire was profiled, and TCRdb retains in-frame clones only, with some absent. Of about 400,000 clones in the sample, about 90% were seen once. The sequencing sample was made of peripheral blood. The receptors were sampled from a man aged 35 to 55 with acute or convalescent COVID-19.

The V and J genes are TRBV4-1 and TRBJ1-4, with D maybe TRBD1 (5 bases). This CDR3 contains 16 residues. V gave up 5 bases and J gave up 5 bases, with 18 bases separating them. Germline V gene lookup returns CDR1 MGHRA and CDR2 YSYEKL. CDR3 sequence: CASSSAPGGANEKLFF. For the CDR3, the DNA is TGCGCCAGCAGCTCGGCCCCGGGGGGAGCGAATGAAAAACTGTTTTTT.

This clone was observed a single time. The chain couples TRBV3-1 (or the pseudogene TRBV3-2) to TRBJ1-2; 7 bases match TRBD1. The germline CDR1 and CDR2 sequences are LGHDT and YNNKEL (reference sequence). The V and J ends lost 4 bases and 4 bases, in that order; junction bases with no gene match: 3. The CDR3 length is 13 residues. CDR3 loop: CASSLGTVYGYTF. CDR3 in DNA: TGTGCCAGCAGCCTTGGGACAGTCTATGGCTACACCTTC.

The chain employs TRBV2 and TRBJ1-5, with 7 bases lining up with TRBD1. The CDR3 is 14 residues long. V dropped 10 bases and J dropped 4; count of bases not matched to a gene: 10. Germline lookup yields CDR1 SNHLY and CDR2 FYNNEI. The CDR3 nucleotides read TGTGCCACCTCAACACAGGGGCAAAATCAGCCCCAGCATTTT. It is translated as CATSTQGQNQPQHF.

The J gene is TRBJ1-1, the V gene TRBV6-6; tentatively, D is TRBD1 (6 bases). Germline CDR1 is MNHNY and CDR2 is SVGAGI (reference sequence). V dropped 5 bases and J dropped 0 bases, with 19 bases sitting between them. The CDR3 extends over 17 amino acids. The CDR3 bases are TGTGCCAGCAGTCTGCCGGGACAAACCCTAATGAACACTGAAGCTTTCTTT. Protein product: CASSLPGQTLMNTEAFF.

The rearrangement uses TRBV28 and TRBJ1-5; D is uncertain. The germline V gene has CDR1 MDHEN and CDR2 SYDVKM. The V end was cut by 3 bases, the J end by 10 bases, with 10 bases between. The CDR3 sequence is 12 residues long. The CDR3 sequence is CASSFAPGPQHF. The CDR3 nucleotides read TGTGCCAGCAGTTTCGCCCCGGGTCCCCAGCATTTT.

This CDR3 is CASSPSLGLSTNEKLFF. The CDR3 coding sequence is TGTGCCAGCTCACCATCTCTCGGACTGTCGACTAATGAAAAACTGTTTTTT. J is TRBJ1-4 and V is TRBV18; D call uncertain. The length of the CDR3 is 17 residues. V was pared by 2 bases and J by 2 bases, with 15 bases between. CDR1 and CDR2 (germline): KGHSH, LQKENI.

The chain carries TRBV7-9 and TRBJ1-4; D unresolved. The CDR3 sequence is 15 residues long. Germline-derived CDR1 and CDR2 are SEHNR and FQNEAQ (reference sequence). V lost 5 bases and J lost 8, with 18 bases in between. The CDR3 region is CASSLGSTPQEKLFF. DNA of the CDR3: TGTGCCAGCAGCCTAGGTTCTACTCCGCAAGAAAAACTGTTTTTT. Full variable domain (missing parts from reference TRBV7-9 and TRBJ1-4): DTGVSQNPRHKITKRGQNVTFRCDPISEHNRLYWYRQTLGQGPEFLTYFQNEAQLEKSRLLSDRFSAERPKGSFSTLEIQRTEQGDSAMYLCASSLGSTPQEKLFFGSGTQLSVL.

V is TRBV7-3 and J is TRBJ1-1; 12 positions match TRBD1. The V and J ends lost 5 bases and 10 bases, in that order; junction bases with no gene match: 5. Germline V lookup: CDR1 SGHTA, CDR2 FQGTGA. This CDR3 is built from 13 residues. Here the CDR3 reads CASSLGTGGRAFF. CDR3 nucleotide sequence: TGTGCCAGCAGCCTCGGGACAGGGGGCAGAGCTTTCTTT.

The J gene is TRBJ2-5, the V gene TRBV4-2; 11 bases match TRBD2. Germline loops: CDR1 LGHNA, CDR2 YNFKEQ. The CDR3 spans 15 residues. With V trimmed by 2 bases and J by 4 bases, 3 bases remained unmatched. DNA for the CDR3: TGTGCCAGCAGCCAACGTAGCGGGAGGGGAGAGACCCAGTACTTC. Encoded protein: CASSQRSGRGETQYF.

A word on this clone: A junction boundary mismatches the germline segment, possibly from a read error. V gene TRBV5-1 combines with J gene TRBJ1-1; no clear D gene. The CDR3 runs 13 residues. Per germline, CDR1 SGHRS and CDR2 YFSETQ. CDR3 coding DNA: TGCGCCAGCAGGTTGGATATGAACACTGAAGCTTTCTTT. It specifies CASRLDMNTEAFF.

The chain couples TRBV2 to TRBJ2-2; D remains ambiguous. CDR1 is SNHLY, CDR2 FYNNEI, per germline. Trimming took off 10 bases at V and 6 bases at J, with 21 bases between the two ends. The CDR3 extends over 15 amino acids. The chain's CDR3 is CATTERVDGSGELFF. The CDR3 DNA follows: TGTGCCACCACCGAACGGGTGGATGGTTCCGGGGAGCTGTTTTTT.

A single count supports this clone. This sequence joins TRBV5-5 and TRBJ1-1; D is perhaps TRBD1 (5 bases). Trimming took off 6 bases at V and 4 bases at J, with 19 bases between the two ends. The length of the CDR3 is 15 residues. Germline loops: CDR1 SGHKS, CDR2 YYEKEE (reference sequence). CDR3: CASTNWGGAGTEAFF. The CDR3 region has the DNA TGTGCCAGCACCAATTGGGGGGGAGCGGGCACTGAAGCTTTCTTT.

The chain is built from TRBV6-5 and TRBJ2-1; 8 bases are shared with TRBD2. This CDR3 contains 14 residues. Trimming at V came to 6 bases and at J to 7 bases, leaving 8 bases not matched to a gene. In germline, CDR1 is MNHEY, CDR2 SVGAGI. CDR3 residues: CASSRPGGLNEQFF. CDR3 coding DNA: TGTGCCAGCAGCCGTCCGGGGGGGTTGAATGAGCAGTTCTTC.

The count of this clone is one. The CDR3 reads CASSPPGSGEQYF. CDR3 DNA: TGTGCCAGCTCACCACCCGGGTCGGGTGAGCAGTACTTC. The chain has TRBV18 and TRBJ2-7, with D unclear. Germline V gives CDR1 KGHSH, CDR2 LQKENI. V was clipped by 0 bases and J by 7 bases, with 10 bases between them. The CDR3 extends over 13 amino acids.

This chain uses TRBV5-4 with TRBJ2-7, with 14 bases fitting TRBD2. The CDR3 contains 19 residues. V dropped 0 bases and J dropped 5; count of bases not matched to a gene: 13. The germline CDR1 and CDR2 sequences are SGHNT and YYREEE (reference sequence). The CDR3 here is CASSLGATSGGDFRDEQYF. The CDR3 nucleotides read TGTGCCAGCAGCTTGGGTGCGACTAGCGGGGGGGATTTTCGGGACGAGCAGTACTTC.

The chain carries TRBV27 and TRBJ1-1; 7 bases map to TRBD1. J lost 3 bases, V lost 2 bases, and 3 bases had no gene match. This CDR3 is 14 amino acids long. Germline-derived CDR1 and CDR2 are MNHEY and SMNVEV (reference sequence). The CDR3 coding sequence is TGTGCCAGCAGTTTAGACAGGGAGGACACTGAAGCTTTCTTT. This gives the protein CASSLDREDTEAFF.

The chain couples TRBV30 to TRBJ1-2; 8 positions match TRBD1. Germline V CDR1 and CDR2: GTSNPN, SVGIG (reference sequence). V was clipped by 5 bases and J by 4 bases; unmatched bases: 15. This CDR3 comprises 16 residues. CDR3 DNA: TGTGCCTGGTACAACCCGGGACAGGTCCCGAGCTATGGCTACACCTTC. Encoded protein: CAWYNPGQVPSYGYTF.